Following are 29 T cell receptor beta chains from one sample sequenced in a study of blood T cell repertoires in COVID-19. Profiled with immunoSEQ multiplex PCR; TCRdb holds only in-frame clones, not every one. The sample carries approximately 130,000 clones, around 86% recorded once. Sequenced material: peripheral blood. The receptors shown here come from a woman in her forties or fifties who had recovered from COVID-19.

The rearrangement joins TRBV6-2 or TRBV6-3 to TRBJ2-3; TRBD2 agrees at 7 bases. Unmatched junction bases numbered 5, after V lost 0 bases and J lost 5 bases. The germline CDR1 and CDR2 sequences are MNHEY and SVGEGT. This CDR3 spans 15 amino acids. CDR3 bases: TGTGCCAGCAGTTACTCCCAGACTAGCTTAGATACGCAGTATTTT. Amino acid sequence: CASSYSQTSLDTQYF.

The J gene is TRBJ1-1, the V gene TRBV7-9; D call uncertain. Germline V lookup: CDR1 SEHNR, CDR2 FQNEAQ (reference sequence). V lost 1 base, J lost 6 bases, and 9 bases lay in between. The CDR3 consists of 13 residues. DNA for the CDR3: TGTGCCAGCAGCTTAGGCGGTTTGTCTGAAGCTTTCTTT. Protein product: CASSLGGLSEAFF.

The rearrangement uses TRBV19 and TRBJ2-4; D call uncertain. The germline V gene has CDR1 LNHDA and CDR2 SQIVND (reference sequence). Trimming took 3 bases from V and 0 from J, leaving 9 bases between them. The CDR3 is 15 residues long. CDR3 coding DNA: TGTGCCAGTAGTATGGTGCCCGGAGCCAAAAACATTCAGTACTTC. Protein: CASSMVPGAKNIQYF.

The gene calls are TRBV19 and TRBJ2-7; D is perhaps TRBD1 (5 bases). Trimming removed 5 bases at V and 7 bases at J, with 24 bases between. CDR1 is LNHDA and CDR2 is SQIVND in the germline V gene (reference sequence). CDR3 size: 16 residues. The CDR3 DNA sequence: TGTGCCAGTAGTCCTTCACAAGGAGTTCCGGCAGGGGAGCAGTACTTC. Its translation: CASSPSQGVPAGEQYF.

J is TRBJ2-7 and V is TRBV2; 14 bases line up with TRBD2. V lost 4 bases to trimming and J lost 6 bases; unmatched junction nucleotides: 5. Germline CDR1 SNHLY, CDR2 FYNNEI. CDR3 length: 15 residues. This CDR3 reads CASSVQGLAGGEQYF. CDR3 bases: TGTGCCAGCAGTGTACAAGGACTAGCGGGAGGCGAGCAGTACTTC.

The chain uses TRBV15 and TRBJ2-2, with D unresolved. The CDR3 extends over 13 amino acids. Trimming shortened V by 4 bases and J by 1 base, and 4 bases separated the two germline ends. Germline-derived CDR1 and CDR2 are LNHNV and YYDKDF (reference sequence). CDR3 sequence: CATSTVNTGELFF. CDR3 in DNA: TGTGCCACCAGCACAGTGAACACCGGGGAGCTGTTTTTT. The full variable domain, in which reference TRBV15 and TRBJ2-2 provide the parts outside the CDR3, is DAMVIQNPRYQVTQFGKPVTLSCSQTLNHNVMYWYQQKSSQAPKLLFHYYDKDFNNEADTPDNFQSRRPNTSFCFLDIRSPGLGDTAMYLCATSTVNTGELFFGEGSRLTVL.

The J gene is TRBJ2-5, the V gene TRBV5-1, with 11 bases matching TRBD2. V gave up 1 base and J gave up 2 bases; unmatched junction bases: 1. The CDR3 is 15 amino acids. Germline V CDR1 and CDR2: SGHRS, YFSETQ. CDR3: CASSLLAGGQETQYF. CDR3 bases: TGCGCCAGCAGCTTGTTAGCGGGAGGGCAAGAGACCCAGTACTTC.

The chain joins TRBV6-5 to TRBJ1-1, with a weak D call TRBD1 (6 bases). Deletions cut 8 bases from V and 1 base from J, with 14 bases between. The CDR3 consists of 14 residues. Germline V gives CDR1 MNHEY, CDR2 SVGAGI. The CDR3 region has the DNA TGTGCCAGCCGGTCTTGGGGGCGGAACACTGAAGCTTTCTTT. Residues: CASRSWGRNTEAFF.

The chain combines TRBV27 with TRBJ1-5, with D perhaps matching TRBD1 (6 bases). In germline, CDR1 is MNHEY, CDR2 SMNVEV (reference sequence). Trimming shortened V by 6 bases and J by 3 bases, and 15 bases separated the two germline ends. The CDR3 loop spans 15 amino acids. CDR3 sequence (DNA): TGTGCCAGCAGCTCGGAGGGGGGGATCAATCAGCCCCAGCATTTT. It is translated as CASSSEGGINQPQHF.

The rearrangement joins TRBV29-1 to TRBJ2-5, with 9 positions matching TRBD1. Per germline, CDR1 SQVTM and CDR2 ANQGSEA. V lost 6 bases and J lost 5; bases outside the gene matches: 13. CDR3 length equals 15 residues. CDR3 in DNA: TGCAGCGTCCGGAACCGGGACAGGGATTTCGAGACCCAGTACTTC. Its translation is CSVRNRDRDFETQYF.

Only one count was recorded for this clone. This sequence joins TRBV7-9 and TRBJ2-1; 9 nucleotides align to TRBD1. Germline V lookup: CDR1 SEHNR, CDR2 FQNEAQ (reference sequence). The length of the CDR3 is 15 residues. J was trimmed by 4 bases and V by 6 bases; bases with no gene match: 7. This CDR3 is CASRDTGQGYNEQFF. In nucleotides, the CDR3 is TGTGCCAGCAGAGACACGGGACAGGGTTACAATGAGCAGTTCTTC.

This chain joins TRBV6-2 or TRBV6-3 and TRBJ2-7; no clear D gene. The CDR3 runs to 13 residues. V was clipped by 2 bases and J by 0 bases, with 5 bases between them. CDR1 MNHEY and CDR2 SVGEGT come from the germline V gene. CDR3 in amino acids: CASSYLNSYEQYF. CDR3 bases: TGTGCCAGCAGTTACCTAAACTCCTACGAGCAGTACTTC.

The chain has TRBV4-1 and TRBJ2-2, with TRBD1 matching 9 bases. Germline CDR1 reads MGHRA; CDR2 reads YSYEKL. The CDR3 is 16 amino acids. Trimming took 4 bases from V and 2 from J; bases not matched to a gene: 5. The CDR3 region is CASSRPGQGNTGELFF. CDR3 sequence (DNA): TGCGCCAGCAGCCGCCCGGGACAGGGTAACACCGGGGAGCTGTTTTTT.

The CDR3 region is CASSLLRNEQFF. DNA for the CDR3: TGTGCCAGCAGCTTACTCCGCAATGAGCAGTTCTTC. The chain is built from TRBV11-3 and TRBJ2-1, with D unresolved. Trimming removed 2 bases from V and 6 bases from J, with 5 bases in between. The germline CDR1 and CDR2 sequences are SGHNT and YENEEA. The CDR3 totals 12 residues.

The chain employs TRBV30 and TRBJ2-5; 7 bases are a match to TRBD2. This CDR3 spans 17 amino acids. V shed 4 bases, J shed 2 bases, and the junction held 16 bases outside the gene matches. The germline gives CDR1 GTSNPN, CDR2 SVGIG (reference sequence). The CDR3 loop is CAWNPGTGGGIQETQYF. CDR3 DNA: TGTGCCTGGAACCCCGGGACTGGCGGGGGAATACAAGAGACCCAGTACTTC.

The chain carries TRBV12-3 or TRBV12-4 and TRBJ1-2, with D perhaps matching TRBD1 (5 bases). Trimming took 1 base from V and 8 from J, leaving 11 bases between them. This CDR3 contains 13 residues. The CDR3 DNA reads TGTGCCAGCAGTTTAGATGGAAGGGGAGGCTACACCTTC. This encodes CASSLDGRGGYTF.

The chain has TRBV10-3 and TRBJ1-1; no clear D. Germline loops: CDR1 ENHRY, CDR2 SYGVKD. The ends were cut back, 3 bases at V and 6 bases at J, with 5 bases in the middle. CDR3 size: 11 residues. The CDR3 protein is CAISDRAEAFF. In nucleotides, the CDR3 is TGTGCCATCAGTGATCGGGCTGAAGCTTTCTTT.

Written as DNA, the CDR3 is TGTGCCAGCAGCCAAGTCTTTGGGGCCGGTGAGCAGTTCTTC. Amino acids: CASSQVFGAGEQFF. The chain employs TRBV14 and TRBJ2-1; D perhaps matches TRBD1 (5 bases). Germline V gene lookup returns CDR1 SGHDN and CDR2 FVKESK. The germline V and J ends were trimmed by 1 base and 9 bases, with 13 bases remaining between them. This CDR3 has 14 amino acids.

The CDR3 sequence: CAPPRGAHETQYF. Written as DNA, the CDR3 is TGTGCCCCCCCCCGGGGGGCCCATGAGACCCAGTACTTC. V gene TRBV28 combines with J gene TRBJ2-5, with a possible D match to TRBD2 (7 bases). Germline CDR1 and CDR2: MDHEN and SYDVKM. This CDR3 comprises 13 residues. V was pared by 11 bases and J by 5 bases, with 18 bases between.

The chain recombines TRBV30 with TRBJ2-3; 10 bases map to TRBD2. The V gene's germline CDR1 is GTSNPN and CDR2 SVGIG (reference sequence). Trimming at V came to 3 bases and at J to 6 bases, leaving 6 bases not matched to a gene. This CDR3 contains 14 residues. The CDR3: CAWSGTSVRDTQYF. The CDR3 nucleotides are TGTGCCTGGAGCGGGACTAGCGTTAGGGATACGCAGTATTTT. The full variable domain, with the rest looked up from reference TRBV30 and TRBJ2-3, is SQTIHQWPATLVQPVGSPLSLECTVEGTSNPNLYWYRQAAGRGLQLLFYSVGIGQISSEVPQNLSASRPQDRQFILSSKKLLLSDSGFYLCAWSGTSVRDTQYFGPGTRLTVL.

The chain employs TRBV19 and TRBJ2-1, with D unresolved. Trimming shortened V by 7 bases and J by 2 bases, and 15 bases separated the two germline ends. The CDR3 contains 15 residues. Germline CDR1 and CDR2: LNHDA and SQIVND (reference sequence). The CDR3 sequence is CASTETSSAYNEQFF. CDR3 coding DNA: TGTGCCAGTACCGAGACTTCGTCAGCCTACAATGAGCAGTTCTTC.

The chain employs TRBV7-9 and TRBJ2-3, with 10 bases fitting TRBD2. V was clipped by 0 bases and J by 0 bases; unmatched bases: 6. Germline CDR1 reads SEHNR; CDR2 reads FQNEAQ (reference sequence). This CDR3 is built from 18 residues. CDR3 DNA: TGTGCCAGCAGCTTAGCGTCTAGCGGGAGCCCTAGCACAGATACGCAGTATTTT. It translates to CASSLASSGSPSTDTQYF.

The V gene is TRBV19, the J gene TRBJ2-2; 8 nucleotides match TRBD1. The CDR3 runs 14 residues. Germline V gives CDR1 LNHDA, CDR2 SQIVND (reference sequence). Trimming took 4 bases from V and 5 from J; bases not matched to a gene: 3. The CDR3: CASSSTGGTGELFF. For the CDR3, the DNA is TGTGCCAGTAGTAGTACAGGGGGGACCGGGGAGCTGTTTTTT. The complete variable domain, with remaining parts taken from reference TRBV19 and TRBJ2-2, reads DGGITQSPKYLFRKEGQNVTLSCEQNLNHDAMYWYRQDPGQGLRLIYYSQIVNDFQKGDIAEGYSVSREKKESFPLTVTSAQKNPTAFYLCASSSTGGTGELFFGEGSRLTVL.

The chain carries TRBV9 and TRBJ2-1; no clear D. Trimming stripped 0 bases from V and 12 bases from J, with 13 bases between. Germline CDR1 and CDR2: SGDLS and YYNGEE. The CDR3 spans 13 residues. The CDR3, as DNA: TGTGCCAGCAGCGTAGGCGATTTCAACCCGCAGTTCTTC. Translating it yields CASSVGDFNPQFF.

This clone occurred once. This rearrangement joins TRBV7-2 to TRBJ1-6; D unclear. Per the germline V gene, CDR1 is SGHTA and CDR2 is FQGNSA. V lost 2 bases to trimming and J lost 10 bases, with 12 bases between them. The CDR3 is 14 amino acids. CDR3 coding DNA: TGTGCCAGCAGCTTACGTGGCGCGGGCTCACCCCTCCACTTT. It translates to CASSLRGAGSPLHF. The full variable domain, rest sourced from reference TRBV7-2 and TRBJ1-6, is GAGVSQSPSNKVTEKGKDVELRCDPISGHTALYWYRQSLGQGLEFLIYFQGNSAPDKSGLPSDRFSAERTGGSVSTLTIQRTQQEDSAVYLCASSLRGAGSPLHFGNGTRLTVT.

The V and J genes are TRBV7-2 and TRBJ2-3; D perhaps matches TRBD1 (6 bases). CDR1 SGHTA and CDR2 FQGNSA come from the germline V gene. The V end was cut by 3 bases, the J end by 3 bases, with 16 bases between. The CDR3 sequence is 16 residues long. The CDR3 sequence: CASSFLDSFVTDTQYF. DNA for the CDR3: TGTGCCAGCAGCTTCCTGGACAGCTTTGTTACAGATACGCAGTATTTT.

V usage is TRBV12-3 or TRBV12-4 and J usage is TRBJ2-1; D ambiguous. The CDR3 extends over 11 amino acids. V was clipped by 7 bases and J by 9 bases, with 10 bases between them. CDR3 DNA sequence: TGTGCCAGCAACCTACCCCCTGAGCAGTTCTTC. Its protein is CASNLPPEQFF.

The chain couples TRBV11-2 to TRBJ1-2; D uncertain. Germline assignment: CDR1 SGHAT and CDR2 FQNNGV. The CDR3 extends over 16 amino acids. V lost 4 bases and J lost 0, with 15 bases in between. The CDR3 DNA reads TGTGCCAGCAGCTCAGATAACCAACAGACTAACTATGGCTACACCTTC. This translates into CASSSDNQQTNYGYTF.

The J gene is TRBJ1-1, the V gene TRBV6-5; the match to TRBD1 covers 11 bases. Losses at the gene ends were 6 bases for V and 4 bases for J; bases not matched to a gene: 7. Germline V gene data show CDR1 as MNHEY and CDR2 as SVGAGI. The CDR3 runs to 15 residues. The chain's CDR3 is CASRPIGTGGTEAFF. The CDR3 region has the DNA TGTGCCAGCAGGCCCATAGGGACAGGGGGCACTGAAGCTTTCTTT.